The sequence of this T cell receptor (beta chain) was determined in a study of regulatory T cells in long-lasting Graves disease. General study findings and limits: Persistent Graves' cases showed lower TCR diversity than newly diagnosed cases. Whereas 900 to 1,000 public clonotypes were shared by new patients, persistent patients shared more, at approximately 2,700. It was peripheral blood alone, not thyroid tissue, that was studied.

Germline loops: CDR1 LNHDA, CDR2 SQIVND (reference sequence). With 5 bases clipped from V and 2 bases from J, the junction kept 12 bases outside the gene matches. This CDR3 contains 18 residues. Time point: persistent/refractory GD, antithyroid drugs over 5 years with positive TRAb. From RNA extracted from PBMCs, the TCR library was made. As to this clonotype: As yet, its antigen is unknown.

Both iRepertoire HTBI primers and Arm-PCR of CDR3 regions were used to build the TCR beta libraries. TCRdb analysed the multiplex PCR reads with MiXCR anew, one entry per CDR3 protein. The repertoire includes 700,000 or so distinct CDR3 sequences, roughly 30% of them detected once, and 40% to 50% sits in the top ten. Material: peripheral blood mononuclear cells (PBMCs), obtained when the disease was refractory, from a patient treated with antithyroid drugs. This receptor was taken from a female donor with Graves disease. This chain connects TRBV19 to TRBJ2-6; 7 nucleotides line up with TRBD1. CDR3 sequence: CASSEDALDRAGANVLTF. The CDR3 coding sequence is TGTGCCAGTAGTGAGGACGCCCTTGACAGGGCTGGGGCCAACGTCCTGACTTTC.